This is a list of T cell receptor beta chains from one sample in a study of tissue T cells after allogeneic stem cell transplantation. The repertoire was sequenced with immunoSEQ multiplex PCR; TCRdb's copy has only in-frame clones and lacks some. The sample records a few thousand clones, less than 85% being singletons. The source material was left colon tissue, sampled at autopsy. The receptors were sampled from a male patient older than 55 with steroid-refractory graft-versus-host disease after an allogeneic stem cell transplant. A subset of T cells may come from the graft donor. The CDR3 runs from the conserved cysteine through the conserved F or W. The D gene is left open where the match is weak. Part of the rows lack a size; the others show once, few, many or a class for expanded clones.

>few|TRBJ1-1|NA|TRBV7-8|15
CASSLGARSNTEAFF
TGTGCCAGCAGCTTAGGTGCTCGTTCGAACACTGAAGCTTTCTTT
>NA|TRBJ1-5|NA|TRBV5-1|16
CASSLGLGFDNQPQHF
TGCGCCAGCAGCTTGGGTCTGGGGTTCGACAATCAGCCCCAGCATTTT
>NA|TRBJ1-4|NA|TRBV5-6|14
CASSLEQGGEKLFF
TGTGCCAGCAGCTTGGAGCAGGGAGGAGAAAAACTGTTTTTT
>NA|TRBJ2-1|NA|TRBV10-1|15
CASSESGGWRNEQFF
TGCGCCAGCAGTGAGTCGGGCGGCTGGAGAAATGAGCAGTTCTTC
>NA|TRBJ1-1|NA|TRBV19|15
CASSPRTGSNTEAFF
TGTGCCAGTAGTCCACGAACAGGATCGAACACTGAAGCTTTCTTT
>NA|TRBJ1-5|TRBD1|TRBV5-4|16
CASSLIKTGRMQPQHF
TGTGCCAGCAGCTTAATTAAGACAGGGCGCATGCAGCCCCAGCATTTT
>NA|TRBJ2-7|TRBD1|TRBV6-2/TRBV6-3|16
CASSYPGTAISYEQYF
TGTGCCAGCAGTTACCCTGGGACAGCTATCTCCTACGAGCAGTACTTC
>once|TRBJ1-2|TRBD1|TRBV5-6|12
CASRWGTGGYTF
TGTGCCAGCAGGTGGGGGACAGGCGGCTACACCTTC
>few|TRBJ2-2|TRBD1|TRBV9|16
CASSVGGQGNTGELFF
TGTGCCAGCAGCGTAGGAGGACAGGGGAACACCGGGGAGCTGTTTTTT
>NA|TRBJ1-5|NA|TRBV7-8|13
CASSFPGDQPQHF
TGTGCCAGCAGCTTCCCAGGGGATCAGCCCCAGCATTTT
>few|TRBJ1-3|TRBD1|TRBV28|16
CASARTGTSSGNTIYF
TGTGCCAGCGCCAGGACAGGGACCAGCTCTGGAAACACCATATATTTT
>NA|TRBJ2-5|TRBD2|TRBV5-4|14
CASSPGLAEETQYF
TGTGCCAGCAGCCCGGGACTAGCGGAAGAGACCCAGTACTTC
>NA|TRBJ1-1|NA|TRBV18|14
CASSPKQANTEAFF
TGTGCCAGCTCACCAAAGCAGGCGAACACTGAAGCTTTCTTT
>NA|TRBJ2-7|TRBD1|TRBV4-1|16
CASSSIGQGAVYEQYF
TGCGCCAGCAGCTCAATCGGACAGGGTGCAGTTTACGAGCAGTACTTC
>NA|TRBJ2-7|TRBD1|TRBV6-5|16
CASSSHGTGRSYEQYF
TGTGCCAGCAGTTCACACGGGACAGGGAGGTCCTACGAGCAGTACTTC
>NA|TRBJ1-1|NA|TRBV10-3|12
CAIREGGTEAFF
TGTGCCATCAGGGAGGGGGGCACTGAAGCTTTCTTT
>NA|TRBJ2-7|NA|TRBV20-1|11
CSAQEIHEQYF
TGCAGTGCGCAAGAAATCCACGAGCAGTACTTC
>NA|TRBJ2-3|NA|TRBV18|13
CASLMLRGDTQYF
TGTGCCAGCTTAATGCTCAGGGGTGATACGCAGTATTTT
>NA|TRBJ1-6|NA|TRBV6-1|17
CASSEGQGRSYNSPLHF
TGTGCCAGCAGTGAAGGGCAGGGACGCTCCTATAATTCACCCCTCCACTTT
>NA|TRBJ1-6|NA|TRBV5-1|14
CASSLGQVQSPLHF
TGCGCCAGCAGCTTGGGACAGGTTCAATCACCCCTCCACTTT
>NA|TRBJ2-3|NA|TRBV7-2|13
CASSSDGTDTQYF
TGTGCCAGCAGCTCGGACGGCACAGATACGCAGTATTTT
>NA|TRBJ1-6|NA|TRBV5-4|14
CASSLGQLYSPLHF
TGTGCCAGCAGCTTGGGACAGTTATATTCACCCCTCCACTTT
>NA|TRBJ2-7|TRBD1|TRBV5-8|17
CASSPMAGTGSLDEQYF
TGTGCCAGCAGCCCGATGGCTGGGACAGGGTCTCTGGACGAGCAGTACTTC
>once|TRBJ2-7|NA|TRBV12-3/TRBV12-4|12
CASSLGHDGQYF
TGTGCCAGCAGCCTCGGACACGACGGGCAGTACTTC
>NA|TRBJ2-7|TRBD2|TRBV5-1|14
CASSKGTSEVEEYF
TGCGCCAGCTCAAAAGGGACTAGCGAAGTCGAGGAGTACTTC
>NA|TRBJ1-3|NA|TRBV4-3|15
CASSQQDRSGNTIYF
TGCGCCAGCAGCCAGCAAGACAGGTCTGGAAACACCATATATTTT
>NA|TRBJ1-5|NA|TRBV10-3|13
CAISGPNNQPQHF
TGTGCCATCAGCGGACCGAACAATCAGCCCCAGCATTTT
>NA|TRBJ2-2|NA|TRBV7-2|15
CASSAAGSRGGELFF
TGTGCCAGCAGCGCGGCCGGGTCAAGGGGGGGGGAGCTGTTTTTT
>NA|TRBJ2-7|NA|TRBV24-1|14
CATRERTLEYEQYF
TGTGCCACCAGAGAGAGGACACTAGAATACGAGCAGTACTTC
>NA|TRBJ1-4|TRBD1|TRBV7-6|16
CASSLGATGGGEKLFF
TGTGCCAGCAGCTTAGGTGCGACAGGGGGCGGTGAAAAACTGTTTTTT
>NA|TRBJ1-2|TRBD1|TRBV27|16
CASSLSPGQVAYGYTF
TGTGCCAGCAGCCTCTCCCCGGGACAGGTCGCCTATGGCTACACCTTC
>NA|TRBJ2-6|NA|TRBV5-1|14
CASSLKQGTNVLTF
TGCGCCAGCAGCTTAAAACAGGGTACCAACGTCCTGACTTTC
>NA|TRBJ1-5|NA|TRBV9|13
CASSVGPDQPQHF
TGTGCCAGCAGCGTAGGTCCGGATCAGCCCCAGCATTTT
>NA|TRBJ1-4|NA|TRBV5-4|14
CASSLQGLNEKLFF
TGTGCCAGCAGCTTGCAGGGGTTGAATGAAAAACTGTTTTTT
>NA|TRBJ2-5|TRBD2|TRBV6-6|16
CASSGTSGGLWETQYF
TGTGCCAGCAGTGGGACTAGCGGGGGGCTATGGGAGACCCAGTACTTC
>NA|TRBJ1-3|NA|TRBV18|17
CASSPPWAVDSGNTIYF
TGTGCCAGCTCACCACCGTGGGCTGTAGACTCTGGAAACACCATATATTTT
>NA|TRBJ1-1|NA|TRBV6-2/TRBV6-3|14
CASSTDRSQPEAFF
TGTGCCAGCAGCACCGACAGGTCCCAACCTGAAGCTTTCTTT
>NA|TRBJ1-5|NA|TRBV5-8|12
CASSLDVQPQHF
TGTGCCAGCAGCTTGGACGTTCAGCCCCAGCATTTT
>NA|TRBJ2-1|TRBD2|TRBV29-1|13
CSVEATSWNEQFF
TGCAGCGTTGAAGCGACTAGCTGGAATGAGCAGTTCTTC
>NA|TRBJ1-3|NA|TRBV15|16
CATSKLTARSGNTIYF
TGTGCCACCAGCAAGCTGACAGCCCGCTCTGGAAACACCATATATTTT
>NA|TRBJ1-3|TRBD1|TRBV30|14
CAWSDTGGARSFAF
TGTGCCTGGAGCGATACAGGGGGCGCCCGATCGTTTGCTTTT
>NA|TRBJ1-2|NA|TRBV19|16
CASSMTNRSPNYGYTF
TGTGCCAGTAGTATGACAAACAGGAGTCCTAACTATGGCTACACCTTC
>NA|TRBJ1-5|NA|TRBV5-5|14
CASSLGSGNQPQHF
TGTGCCAGCAGCTTGGGCTCGGGCAATCAGCCCCAGCATTTT
>NA|TRBJ1-1|NA|TRBV30|14
CAWSTRRMNTEAFF
TGTGCCTGGAGTACGCGCCGTATGAACACTGAAGCTTTCTTT
>NA|TRBJ1-2|TRBD1|TRBV7-9|13
CASSPGTEYGYTF
TGTGCCAGCAGCCCCGGGACAGAGTATGGCTACACCTTC
>NA|TRBJ2-7|TRBD2|TRBV27|16
CASSLFPRTSGDEQYF
TGTGCCAGCAGTTTATTTCCACGGACTAGCGGAGACGAGCAGTACTTC
>NA|TRBJ1-1|NA|TRBV3-1/TRBV3-2|12
CASSQDLGRAFF
TGTGCCAGCAGCCAAGATCTAGGCCGAGCTTTCTTT
>NA|TRBJ2-3|NA|TRBV7-9|16
CASSSGLRGFTDTQYF
TGTGCCAGCAGCTCGGGACTCCGAGGGTTCACAGATACGCAGTATTTT
>NA|TRBJ1-5|TRBD1|TRBV7-2|14
CASSLGTGVQPQHF
TGTGCCAGCAGCTTAGGGACAGGGGTTCAGCCCCAGCATTTT
>NA|TRBJ2-1|TRBD1|TRBV11-3|15
CASSQRQGDRNEQFF
TGTGCCAGCAGCCAAAGACAGGGTGATCGCAATGAGCAGTTCTTC
>once|TRBJ1-1|NA|TRBV7-2|15
CASSLAGGGDTEAFF
TGTGCCAGCAGCTTAGCGGGGGGGGGTGACACTGAAGCTTTCTTT
>once|TRBJ1-6|TRBD1|TRBV10-3|12
CAIRTGDSPLHF
TGTGCCATCCGGACAGGGGATTCACCCCTCCACTTT
>NA|TRBJ2-2|NA|TRBV9|16
CASSLGFDYSAGELFF
TGTGCCAGCAGCCTAGGATTTGATTATAGTGCCGGGGAGCTGTTTTTT
>NA|TRBJ1-1|NA|TRBV6-2/TRBV6-3|11
CASSYRVEAFF
TGTGCCAGCAGTTACAGGGTGGAAGCTTTCTTT
>NA|TRBJ1-6|NA|TRBV27|18
CASSLGPNREFRGSPLHF
TGTGCCAGCAGTTTGGGACCGAACAGGGAGTTTAGGGGTTCACCCCTCCACTTT